A selection of T cell receptor beta chains follows, all from one sample in a study of neurological immune-mediated disorders. TCRdb used MiXCR to reprocess the 5' RACE reads, holding one entry per CDR3 protein. The sample holds about 45,000 distinct CDR3 sequences; about 13% are singletons and the top ten take about an eighth. Sequenced input: PBMCs. Receptors were obtained from a man aged 25 to 45 in good health. Both conserved end residues are part of each CDR3. A D gene is named only where the DNA matches it firmly. Clone size is given for some rows only: seen once, a few or many times, or a class if the clone is expanded.

size,D,J,V,DNA,CDR3
many,TRBD1,TRBJ1-4,TRBV5-1,TGCGCCAGCAGCTACTCGGGACAGGGGGCAACTAATGAAAAACTGTTTTTT,CASSYSGQGATNEKLFF
many,NA,TRBJ2-3,TRBV14,TGTGCCAGCAGCCAAGATTACTACAGGGCCGTAGATACGCAGTATTTT,CASSQDYYRAVDTQYF
many,NA,TRBJ2-5,TRBV12-3/TRBV12-4,TGTGCCAGCAGTACAATGGAGACCCAGTACTTC,CASSTMETQYF
many,TRBD2,TRBJ2-3,TRBV15,TGTGCCACCAGCAGCATGACTAGCGGGAGTGCGGATACGCAGTATTTT,CATSSMTSGSADTQYF
many,NA,TRBJ2-1,TRBV24-1,TGTGCCACCAGTGATAACAATGAGCAGTTCTTC,CATSDNNEQFF
many,NA,TRBJ2-5,TRBV29-1,TGCAGCGTTGGAGAGACCCAGTACTTC,CSVGETQYF
few,NA,TRBJ2-2,TRBV19,TGTGCCAGTAGTATAGGCCCGGCAGTAGAACCGACCGGGGAGCTGTTTTTT,CASSIGPAVEPTGELFF
NA,TRBD2,TRBJ2-2,TRBV5-1,TGCGCCAGCGGCCCTTTCCTAGCGGGGGCGTTAAACACCGGGGAGCTGTTTTTT,CASGPFLAGALNTGELFF
many,TRBD1,TRBJ1-1,TRBV29-1,TGCAGCGGGAGAGACAGGGAAGGCACTGAAGCTTTCTTT,CSGRDREGTEAFF
many,NA,TRBJ1-2,TRBV28,TGTGCCAGCAGATATACAGGGAAGGGGGAGAGCTATGGCTACACCTTC,CASRYTGKGESYGYTF
many,NA,TRBJ2-7,TRBV9,TGTGCCAGCAGCGTAGGGCTCAGAGACTCGACCGAGCAGTACTTC,CASSVGLRDSTEQYF
large,NA,TRBJ1-4,TRBV10-1,TGCGCCAGCAGTGAAGTGGATAGTGAAAAACTGTTTTTT,CASSEVDSEKLFF
NA,TRBD2,TRBJ2-5,TRBV18,TGTGCCAGCTCTCCGGGACTAGCGGGAGAGACCCAGTACTTC,CASSPGLAGETQYF
many,TRBD1,TRBJ2-7,TRBV27,TGTGCCAGCTTAATGAGACAGGGCGACTACGAGCAGTACTTC,CASLMRQGDYEQYF
many,TRBD2,TRBJ2-3,TRBV11-2,TGTGCCAGCAGCTACCTAGCGGGAGGAGAGACAGATACGCAGTATTTT,CASSYLAGGETDTQYF
many,TRBD1,TRBJ2-7,TRBV5-1,TGCGCCAGCAGCTTTACGGCAGGGGGTTCCTACGAGCAGTACTTC,CASSFTAGGSYEQYF
many,NA,TRBJ2-5,TRBV7-2,TGTGCCAGCAGCTTATTAGGCGAGACCCAGTACTTC,CASSLLGETQYF
many,NA,TRBJ1-3,TRBV12-3/TRBV12-4,TGTGCCAGCAACAGTGGGAGCTCTGGAAACACCATATATTTT,CASNSGSSGNTIYF
many,TRBD1,TRBJ1-5,TRBV6-1,TGTGCCAGCGAGACAGGGGAGGGCAATCAGCCCCAGCATTTT,CASETGEGNQPQHF
many,NA,TRBJ1-3,TRBV29-1,TGCAGCGTTGGGGGGGGCTCTGGAAACACCATATATTTT,CSVGGGSGNTIYF
few,TRBD1,TRBJ1-5,TRBV7-2,TGTGCCAGCACCAGGACAGGGGTCAATCAGCCCCAGCATTTT,CASTRTGVNQPQHF
many,NA,TRBJ2-2,TRBV6-6,TGTGCCAGCAGTGCTCGAGGGAGCGGAGCAGGTCGCGGGGAGCTGTTTTTT,CASSARGSGAGRGELFF
many,TRBD2,TRBJ2-1,TRBV7-2,TGTGCCAGCAGCTTAGTTTTTGGTCGGGACTACTACAATGAGCAGTTCTTC,CASSLVFGRDYYNEQFF
many,NA,TRBJ1-1,TRBV21-1,TGTGCCAGATCGGGACAGGGGGTGGACGAAGCTTTCTTT,CARSGQGVDEAFF
many,TRBD2,TRBJ2-1,TRBV7-2,TGTGCCAGCAGCCCCGGACTAGCAAGAAACAATGAGCAGTTCTTC,CASSPGLARNNEQFF
many,TRBD1,TRBJ2-7,TRBV14,TGTGCCAGCAGCCAATCGGCAGGGGGCCACGAGCAGTACTTC,CASSQSAGGHEQYF
NA,NA,TRBJ2-1,TRBV7-3,TGTGCCAGCAGCATCACCCCCTTCGGTGAGCAGTTCTTC,CASSITPFGEQFF
many,NA,TRBJ1-2,TRBV12-2,TGTGCAAGTCGCTTAGCTGTCCCGGGACAGTGTCCTAACTATGGCTACACCTTC,CASRLAVPGQCPNYGYTF
many,NA,TRBJ2-7,TRBV5-1,TGCGCCAGCAGCTTGAGTTACGGCGGAGCCTACGGGCAGTACTTC,CASSLSYGGAYGQYF
many,TRBD2,TRBJ2-1,TRBV2,TGTGCCACCGGACAGCGGGAGAGTGACAATGAGCAGTTCTTC,CATGQRESDNEQFF
many,TRBD1,TRBJ2-7,TRBV5-1,TGCGCCAGCAGACTGGGGACAGGAGGCTACGAGCAGTACTTC,CASRLGTGGYEQYF
many,TRBD2,TRBJ2-3,TRBV20-1,TGCAGTGCTAGAGCCGATGGACTAGCGGGAGGTGGTCTTTGGACAGATACGCAGTATTTT,CSARADGLAGGGLWTDTQYF